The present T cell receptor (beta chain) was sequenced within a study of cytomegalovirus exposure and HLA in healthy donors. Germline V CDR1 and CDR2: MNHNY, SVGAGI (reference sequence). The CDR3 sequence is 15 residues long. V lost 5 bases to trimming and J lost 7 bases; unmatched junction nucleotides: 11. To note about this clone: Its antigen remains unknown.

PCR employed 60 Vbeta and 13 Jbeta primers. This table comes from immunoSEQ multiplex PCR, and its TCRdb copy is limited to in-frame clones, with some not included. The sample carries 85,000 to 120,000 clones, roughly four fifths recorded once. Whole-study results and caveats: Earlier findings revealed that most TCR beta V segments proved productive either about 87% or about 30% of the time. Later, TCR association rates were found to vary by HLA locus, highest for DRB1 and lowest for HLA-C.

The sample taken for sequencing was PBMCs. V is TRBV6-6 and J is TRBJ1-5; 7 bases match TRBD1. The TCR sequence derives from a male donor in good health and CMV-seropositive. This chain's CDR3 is CASSTHTGDDQPQHF. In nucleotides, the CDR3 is TGTGCCAGCAGTACCCATACAGGGGATGACCAGCCCCAGCATTTT.